This T cell receptor beta chain was sequenced in a study of cytomegalovirus exposure and HLA in healthy donors. CDR3 length equals 14 residues. The V gene end was trimmed by 4 bases and the J gene end by 6 bases; junction bases not matched to a gene: 5. Germline loops: CDR1 SGHRS, CDR2 YFSETQ. A word on this clone: The antigen remains unidentified.

Findings and limits, study-wide: The study put 150 to 200 TCR beta chains on its list as cytomegalovirus-associated.

The PCR made use of 60 Vbeta and 13 Jbeta primers. This table comes from immunoSEQ multiplex PCR, and its TCRdb copy is limited to in-frame clones, with some not included. The sample has approximately 110,000 clones, around 70% seen once. The chain has TRBV5-1 and TRBJ1-1; 11 bases agree with TRBD1. This TCR was sampled from a woman in her 40s in good health and CMV-seronegative. The sample comprised PBMCs. CDR3 DNA sequence: TGCGCCAGCAGCGAGGACAGGGGGCAGGCTGAAGCTTTCTTT. It is translated as CASSEDRGQAEAFF.